This T cell receptor beta chain derives from a study of blood T cell repertoires in COVID-19. Study as a whole: From T cells, B-cell-depleted T cells, or PBMCs came the material, which was cDNA or gDNA.

Original handling: Nucleated cell counts were estimated from reference gene primer amplification. Sequencing was performed with immunoSEQ multiplex PCR; in TCRdb, only in-frame clones are kept and a portion is missing. V, J and clone size derive from that table, while D and trimming were established from the DNA sequence. The sample includes more than 55,000 clones, around 88% of them seen just once. This CDR3 spans 13 amino acids. CDR1 is SGHDT, CDR2 YYEEEE, per germline. V lost 0 bases to trimming and J lost 4 bases, with 7 bases between them. Sequencing was carried out using peripheral blood. The TCR sequence derives from a woman between 65 and 79 years old with acute or convalescent COVID-19. The rearrangement links TRBV5-6 to TRBJ1-1; a possible D gene is TRBD1 (5 bases). CDR3 in amino acids: CASSLVGRTEAFF. The CDR3 DNA sequence: TGTGCCAGCAGCTTGGTGGGGCGCACTGAAGCTTTCTTT.